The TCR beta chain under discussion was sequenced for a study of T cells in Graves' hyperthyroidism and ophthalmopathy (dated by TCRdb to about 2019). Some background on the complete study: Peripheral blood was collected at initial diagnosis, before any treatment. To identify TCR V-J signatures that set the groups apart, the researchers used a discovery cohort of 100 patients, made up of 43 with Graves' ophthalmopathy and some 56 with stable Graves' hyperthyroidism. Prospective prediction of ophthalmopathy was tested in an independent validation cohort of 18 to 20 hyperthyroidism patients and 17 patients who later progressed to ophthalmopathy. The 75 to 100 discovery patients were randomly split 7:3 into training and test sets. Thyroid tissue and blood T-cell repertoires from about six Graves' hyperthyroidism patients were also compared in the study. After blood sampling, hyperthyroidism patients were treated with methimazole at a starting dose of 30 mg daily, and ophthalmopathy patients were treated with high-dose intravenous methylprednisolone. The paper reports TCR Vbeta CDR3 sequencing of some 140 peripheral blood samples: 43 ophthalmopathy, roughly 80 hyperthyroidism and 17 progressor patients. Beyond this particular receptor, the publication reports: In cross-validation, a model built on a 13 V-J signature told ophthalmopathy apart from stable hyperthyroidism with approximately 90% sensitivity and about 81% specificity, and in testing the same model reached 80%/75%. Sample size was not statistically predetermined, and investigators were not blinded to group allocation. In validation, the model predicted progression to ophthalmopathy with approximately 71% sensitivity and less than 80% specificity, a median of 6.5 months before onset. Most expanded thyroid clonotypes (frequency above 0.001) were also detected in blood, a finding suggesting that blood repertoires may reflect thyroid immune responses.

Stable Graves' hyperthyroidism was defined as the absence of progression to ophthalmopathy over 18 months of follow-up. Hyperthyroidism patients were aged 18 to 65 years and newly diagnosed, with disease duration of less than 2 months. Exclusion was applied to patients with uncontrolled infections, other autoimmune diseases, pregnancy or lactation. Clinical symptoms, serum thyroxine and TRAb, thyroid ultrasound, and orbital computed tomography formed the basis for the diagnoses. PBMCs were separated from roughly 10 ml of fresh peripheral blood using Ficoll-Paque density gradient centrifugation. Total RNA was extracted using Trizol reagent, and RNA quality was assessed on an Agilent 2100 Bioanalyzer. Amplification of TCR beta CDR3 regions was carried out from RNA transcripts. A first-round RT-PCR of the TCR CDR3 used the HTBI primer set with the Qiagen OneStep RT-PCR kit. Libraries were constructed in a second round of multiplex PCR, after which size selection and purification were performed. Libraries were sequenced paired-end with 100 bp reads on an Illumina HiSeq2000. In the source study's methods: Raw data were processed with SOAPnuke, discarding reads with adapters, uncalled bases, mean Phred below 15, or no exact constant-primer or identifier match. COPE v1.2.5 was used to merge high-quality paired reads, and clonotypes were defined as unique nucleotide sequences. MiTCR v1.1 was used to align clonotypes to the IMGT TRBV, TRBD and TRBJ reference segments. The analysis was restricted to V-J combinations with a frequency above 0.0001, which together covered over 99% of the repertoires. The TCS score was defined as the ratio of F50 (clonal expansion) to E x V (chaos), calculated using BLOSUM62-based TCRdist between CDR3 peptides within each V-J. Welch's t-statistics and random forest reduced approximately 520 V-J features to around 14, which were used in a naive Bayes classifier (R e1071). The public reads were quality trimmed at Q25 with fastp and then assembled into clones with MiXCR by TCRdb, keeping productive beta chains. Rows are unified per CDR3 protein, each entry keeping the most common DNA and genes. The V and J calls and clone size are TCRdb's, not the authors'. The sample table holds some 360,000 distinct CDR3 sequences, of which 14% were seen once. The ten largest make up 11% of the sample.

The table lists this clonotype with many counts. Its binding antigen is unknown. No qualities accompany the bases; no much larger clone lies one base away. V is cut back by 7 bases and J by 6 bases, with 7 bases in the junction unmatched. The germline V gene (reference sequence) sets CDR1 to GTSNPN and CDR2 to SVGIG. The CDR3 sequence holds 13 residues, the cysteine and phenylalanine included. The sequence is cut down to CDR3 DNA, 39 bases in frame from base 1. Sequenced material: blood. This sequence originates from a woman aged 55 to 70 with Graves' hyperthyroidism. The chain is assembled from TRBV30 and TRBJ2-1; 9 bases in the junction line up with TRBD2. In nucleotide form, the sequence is TGTGCCTCGCCGGGACTAGCAGGCAATGAGCAGTTCTTC. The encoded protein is CASPGLAGNEQFF.